The 9 T cell receptor beta chains given below trace back to one sample, sequenced in a study of CXCR3-negative and CXCR3-positive naive CD8 T cells. Via 5' RACE with UMI labels, TRB cDNA libraries were prepared. From the 5' RACE reads, TCRdb lists one entry per CDR3 protein and no DNA. Its listing shows approximately 130,000 distinct CDR3 sequences. Study results and limitations: CXCR3-expressing naive cells carried TRB CDR3s more hydrophobic than those of CXCR3-negative naive cells.

Antigens for these TCRs are unknown. The source material was naive CXCR3+ CD8+ T cells from blood. Subset here: CD45RO-CCR7+CD27+CD95- naive CD8+ T cells expressing CXCR3 (TNR3+). These receptors came from a human donor in good health. Some clones in this sample may be carry-over from other donors' samples.

CDR3 sequence reads: CSVEGLAGWDRDEANYGYTF. This rearrangement joins TRBV29-1 to TRBJ1-2; the D call of TRBD1 rests on TCRdb alone, since no DNA is present to check it. The CDR3 is made up of 20 amino acids. Germline CDR1 is SQVTM and CDR2 is ANQGSEA.

V is TRBV19 and J is TRBJ2-1; the TCRdb D gene call, TRBD2, has no DNA to confirm it. Germline assignment: CDR1 LNHDA and CDR2 SQIVND (reference sequence). There are 17 residues in the CDR3. This CDR3 is CASRPLGLAGDYGEQFF.

The CDR3: CASSYAGLAGAGELFF. This rearrangement joins TRBV6-5 to TRBJ2-2; checking the TCRdb D call of TRBD2 is not possible without DNA. The CDR3 sequence is 16 residues long. Per the germline V gene, CDR1 is MNHEY and CDR2 is SVGAGI.

This chain links TRBV29-1 with TRBJ2-1; TCRdb proposes TRBD2, but this gene call is untestable without DNA. CDR1 is SQVTM and CDR2 is ANQGSEA in the germline V gene. CDR3 length: 12 amino acids. This CDR3 is CSVPAGYNEQFF.

CDR3 region: CASSAGRSTEAFF. The J gene is TRBJ1-1, the V gene TRBV2. CDR1 and CDR2 from the germline V gene are SNHLY and FYNNEI. CDR3 size: 13 residues. Using reference TRBV2 and TRBJ1-1 for the parts outside the CDR3, the full variable domain is EPEVTQTPSHQVTQMGQEVILRCVPISNHLYFYWYRQILGQKVEFLVSFYNNEISEKSEIFDDQFSVERPDGSNFTLKIRSTKLEDSAMYFCASSAGRSTEAFFGQGTRLTVV.

The J gene is TRBJ1-3, the V gene TRBV6-6. The length of the CDR3 is 20 residues. Germline V gene lookup returns CDR1 MNHNY and CDR2 SVGAGI (reference sequence). The CDR3 is CASSYSTINLIGRSGNTIYF.

This chain connects TRBV7-3 to TRBJ2-6; TCRdb's D call, TRBD2, is unchecked because there is no DNA. Germline loops: CDR1 SGHTA, CDR2 FQGTGA. This CDR3 has 18 amino acids. This CDR3 reads CASSPSGLDWAGANVLTF.

V and J are TRBV7-8 and TRBJ2-5. Germline V gene sequence: CDR1 SGHVS, CDR2 FQNEAQ. CDR3 size: 14 residues. CDR3 region: CASSLVARTETQYF.

The chain uses TRBV7-9 and TRBJ1-1; TCRdb gives TRBD1 as the D gene, but with no DNA this cannot be confirmed. From germline, CDR1 is SEHNR and CDR2 FQNEAQ (reference sequence). The CDR3 contains 16 residues. The chain's CDR3 is CASSLRGRKENTEAFF.